One and the same sample provided the 27 T cell receptor beta chains below, sequenced in a study of blood T cell repertoires in COVID-19. Clones were sequenced by immunoSEQ multiplex PCR, and TCRdb holds only the in-frame ones, with some missing. This table holds some 33,000 clones, 90% found once. Sequencing used peripheral blood. Receptors were obtained from a man between 65 and 85 years old with active or convalescent COVID-19.

In DNA, the CDR3 is TGTGCCAGCAGCCCCCGGACTAGCGGGAGTTTCGGCAATGAGCAGTTCTTC. Translated: CASSPRTSGSFGNEQFF. The chain carries TRBV9 and TRBJ2-1, with 13 bases matching TRBD2. CDR1 and CDR2 from the germline V gene are SGDLS and YYNGEE. There are 17 residues in the CDR3. V was clipped by 4 bases and J by 6 bases; unmatched bases: 10.

The chain employs TRBV7-2 and TRBJ2-3, with unresolved D. CDR3 length equals 15 residues. V lost 5 bases and J lost 0, with 12 bases in between. Germline V lookup: CDR1 SGHTA, CDR2 FQGNSA. CDR3 sequence (DNA): TGTGCCAGCAGCCGTAGTATCCCTAGCACAGATACGCAGTATTTT. Encoded protein: CASSRSIPSTDTQYF.

The chain uses TRBV5-1 and TRBJ1-2, with 8 bases matching TRBD1. The CDR3 consists of 14 residues. Unmatched junction bases numbered 9, after V lost 5 bases and J lost 6 bases. Germline loops: CDR1 SGHRS, CDR2 YFSETQ. The CDR3 reads CASSGGQGNDGYTF. In nucleotides, the CDR3 is TGCGCCAGCAGTGGAGGACAGGGCAATGATGGCTACACCTTC.

The CDR3 here is CASSYRTGGDTEAFF. In DNA, the CDR3 is TGTGCCAGCAGTTACAGGACAGGGGGTGACACTGAAGCTTTCTTT. The chain carries TRBV6-5 and TRBJ1-1; 10 nucleotides align to TRBD1. In germline, CDR1 is MNHEY, CDR2 SVGAGI. The CDR3 extends over 15 amino acids. V shed 2 bases, J shed 3 bases, and the junction held 3 bases outside the gene matches.

V and J are TRBV5-1 and TRBJ2-7, with D perhaps TRBD2 (6 bases). With 8 bases removed from V and 1 base from J, the gap between germline ends came to 16 bases. Germline loops: CDR1 SGHRS, CDR2 YFSETQ. The CDR3 totals 14 residues. CDR3 bases: TGCGCCAGTCTCCCCGGGACTGGATCCTACGAGCAGTACTTC. Its protein is CASLPGTGSYEQYF. Using reference TRBV5-1 and TRBJ2-7 for the parts outside the CDR3, the full variable domain is KAGVTQTPRYLIKTRGQQVTLSCSPISGHRSVSWYQQTPGQGLQFLFEYFSETQRNKGNFPGRFSGRQFSNSRSEMNVSTLELGDSALYLCASLPGTGSYEQYFGPGTRLTVT.

This chain uses TRBV6-5 with TRBJ1-5; perhaps TRBD1 as D (6 bases). Looked up from germline, CDR1 is MNHEY and CDR2 is SVGAGI. The V gene lost 0 bases and the J gene lost 3 bases, with 9 bases spanning the gap. This CDR3 has 15 amino acids. Here the CDR3 reads CASSYSGQLNQPQHF. Written as DNA, the CDR3 is TGTGCCAGCAGTTACTCCGGACAGCTCAATCAGCCCCAGCATTTT.

V gene TRBV2 combines with J gene TRBJ2-1, with 10 bases fitting TRBD2. CDR1 is SNHLY and CDR2 is FYNNEI in the germline V gene. This CDR3 has 20 amino acids. J lost 2 bases, V lost 2 bases, and 15 bases had no gene match. The CDR3 spells CASSESHGLADLLAYNEQFF. The CDR3 nucleotides read TGTGCCAGCAGTGAAAGTCATGGACTAGCGGACCTCCTGGCCTACAATGAGCAGTTCTTC.

The chain carries TRBV28 and TRBJ1-1, with a possible D match to TRBD1 (5 bases). Germline CDR1 and CDR2: MDHEN and SYDVKM. Trimming stripped 6 bases from V and 8 bases from J, with 10 bases between. This CDR3 contains 11 residues. The CDR3 DNA is TGTGCCAGCAGCCTGACAGAGGAAGCTTTCTTT. Translating gives CASSLTEEAFF.

The V gene is TRBV9, the J gene TRBJ1-2, with 7 nucleotides matching TRBD1. Trimming took 3 bases from V and 8 from J; bases not matched to a gene: 10. The CDR3 runs 14 residues. Looked up from germline, CDR1 is SGDLS and CDR2 is YYNGEE. CDR3 residues: CASSDDRAGWGYTF. The DNA of the CDR3 is TGTGCCAGCAGCGATGACAGGGCTGGATGGGGCTACACCTTC.

The rearrangement joins TRBV6-2 or TRBV6-3 to TRBJ1-1, with D perhaps TRBD1 (5 bases). The CDR3 is 15 amino acids. Germline CDR1 is MNHEY and CDR2 is SVGEGT. V was clipped by 0 bases and J by 10 bases, with 18 bases between them. CDR3 amino acids: CASSYSIFRGAGAFF. The CDR3 nucleotides read TGTGCCAGCAGTTACTCGATATTTCGCGGGGCGGGAGCTTTCTTT.

This clone has just one count. This chain links TRBV19 with TRBJ2-5; 9 bases are a match to TRBD2. The germline V gene has CDR1 LNHDA and CDR2 SQIVND (reference sequence). V was clipped by 8 bases and J by 2 bases; unmatched bases: 15. The CDR3 covers 17 residues. CDR3 sequence (DNA): TGTGCCAGTTCCCCGGCGGGAGGGTCTCCCATACAAGAGACCCAGTACTTC. It codes for CASSPAGGSPIQETQYF. Filled out from reference TRBV19 and TRBJ2-5, the complete variable domain reads DGGITQSPKYLFRKEGQNVTLSCEQNLNHDAMYWYRQDPGQGLRLIYYSQIVNDFQKGDIAEGYSVSREKKESFPLTVTSAQKNPTAFYLCASSPAGGSPIQETQYFGPGTRLLVL.

The rearrangement joins TRBV5-1 to TRBJ2-7; 7 bases line up with TRBD1. CDR3 length: 16 amino acids. J was trimmed by 2 bases and V by 4 bases; bases with no gene match: 12. Germline V gene lookup returns CDR1 SGHRS and CDR2 YFSETQ. The CDR3 coding sequence is TGCGCCAGCAGCCCCGGACAGGAACAGGGGACCTACGAGCAGTACTTC. Its protein is CASSPGQEQGTYEQYF.

The chain couples TRBV6-2 or TRBV6-3 to TRBJ2-1; 7 bases fit TRBD1. The germline V gene encodes CDR1 MNHEY and CDR2 SVGEGT. CDR3 length equals 13 residues. Trimming cost V 1 base and J 9 bases; bases outside gene matches: 3. The CDR3: CASSYFEGAEQFF. The DNA of the CDR3 is TGTGCCAGCAGTTACTTTGAGGGGGCTGAGCAGTTCTTC.

J is TRBJ1-5 and V is TRBV5-1; 8 bases are shared with TRBD1. CDR3 length: 15 residues. The germline CDR1 and CDR2 sequences are SGHRS and YFSETQ. V lost 4 bases, J lost 3 bases, and 6 bases stayed unmatched. The CDR3 is CASSRGTGLNQPQHF. Written as DNA, the CDR3 is TGCGCCAGCAGCCGCGGGACAGGCCTCAATCAGCCCCAGCATTTT.

The chain recombines TRBV18 with TRBJ2-2, with D possibly being TRBD1 (6 bases). Trimming took 0 bases from V and 4 from J, leaving 9 bases between them. The CDR3 runs 15 residues. The germline V gene encodes CDR1 KGHSH and CDR2 LQKENI. This CDR3 reads CASSPPGTPTGELFF. The CDR3 DNA sequence: TGTGCCAGCTCACCACCCGGGACACCCACCGGGGAGCTGTTTTTT. Using reference TRBV18 and TRBJ2-2 for the parts outside the CDR3, the full variable domain is NAGVMQNPRHLVRRRGQEARLRCSPMKGHSHVYWYRQLPEEGLKFMVYLQKENIIDESGMPKERFSAEFPKEGPSILRIQQVVRGDSAAYFCASSPPGTPTGELFFGEGSRLTVL.

The rearrangement links TRBV29-1 to TRBJ1-1; D not certain. The CDR3 sequence is 13 residues long. Germline V gene lookup returns CDR1 SQVTM and CDR2 ANQGSEA. Trimming took 1 base from V and 5 from J, leaving 11 bases between them. This CDR3 reads CSVEGRGGTEAFF. CDR3 bases: TGCAGCGTTGAAGGGCGGGGTGGGACTGAAGCTTTCTTT.

The chain combines TRBV6-5 with TRBJ1-1; unclear D gene. Germline lookup yields CDR1 MNHEY and CDR2 SVGAGI. The V end was cut by 5 bases, the J end by 1 base, with 11 bases between. The CDR3 is made up of 14 amino acids. CDR3 sequence (DNA): TGTGCCAGCAGTAATTCAAGACAGAACACTGAAGCTTTCTTT. Its protein product is CASSNSRQNTEAFF.

This sequence joins TRBV6-5 and TRBJ1-5, with a tentative D call TRBD1 (5 bases). There are 14 residues in the CDR3. The V and J ends lost 0 bases and 7 bases respectively, with 10 bases between them. Germline CDR1 and CDR2: MNHEY and SVGAGI. The CDR3 DNA sequence: TGTGCCAGCAGTTACTCCAGGGCTAAGCAGCCCCAGCATTTT. Translation gives CASSYSRAKQPQHF.

The chain is built from TRBV5-6 and TRBJ1-1; unclear D gene. CDR3 length: 13 residues. Deletions cut 4 bases from V and 6 bases from J, with 13 bases between. Germline V gene data show CDR1 as SGHDT and CDR2 as YYEEEE. The CDR3 coding sequence is TGTGCCAGCAGCCTCAACCAGGTGCCTGAAGCTTTCTTT. It specifies CASSLNQVPEAFF.

This clone was counted once. V is TRBV5-1 and J is TRBJ1-3; D perhaps matches TRBD1 (6 bases). CDR1 is SGHRS, CDR2 YFSETQ, per germline. The CDR3 loop spans 16 amino acids. V gave up 0 bases and J gave up 3 bases, with 13 bases separating them. The CDR3 spells CASSLAGQKFGNTIYF. CDR3 in DNA: TGCGCCAGCAGCTTGGCCGGACAGAAGTTTGGAAACACCATATATTTT.

The chain uses TRBV28 and TRBJ1-1, with D possibly being TRBD1 (6 bases). Germline V gene sequence: CDR1 MDHEN, CDR2 SYDVKM. The CDR3 runs to 13 residues. The V and J ends lost 2 bases and 11 bases respectively, with 15 bases between them. The DNA for the CDR3 is TGTGCCAGCAGTTTAGTAGGTCGGCAGGGGGCTTTCTTT. It yields the protein CASSLVGRQGAFF. Combining the CDR3 with reference TRBV28 and TRBJ1-1 gives the whole variable domain DVKVTQSSRYLVKRTGEKVFLECVQDMDHENMFWYRQDPGLGLRLIYFSYDVKMKEKGDIPEGYSVSREKKERFSLILESASTNQTSMYLCASSLVGRQGAFFGQGTRLTVV.

The chain combines TRBV10-3 with TRBJ2-7; no definite D call. The V end was cut by 2 bases, the J end by 1 base, with 12 bases between. The CDR3 covers 15 residues. CDR1 ENHRY and CDR2 SYGVKD come from the germline V gene. In DNA, the CDR3 is TGTGCCATCAGTGAGATGGCGGCGGTTTCCTACGAGCAGTACTTC. Amino acid sequence: CAISEMAAVSYEQYF.

V is TRBV30 and J is TRBJ1-1; D may be TRBD1 (6 bases). The germline V gene has CDR1 GTSNPN and CDR2 SVGIG (reference sequence). CDR3 length equals 12 residues. The ends were cut back, 0 bases at V and 11 bases at J, with 13 bases in the middle. The CDR3 here is CAWSVQGVEAFF. The CDR3, as DNA: TGTGCCTGGAGTGTACAGGGAGTTGAGGCTTTCTTT.

The rearrangement uses TRBV9 and TRBJ2-1; 8 positions agree with TRBD1. V gave up 4 bases and J gave up 6 bases; unmatched junction bases: 3. The CDR3 has 13 residues. The germline CDR1 and CDR2 sequences are SGDLS and YYNGEE. CDR3 in DNA: TGTGCCAGCAGCCCCGGACAGGGCAATGAGCAGTTCTTC. It encodes CASSPGQGNEQFF.

The rearrangement joins TRBV2 to TRBJ1-6, with 7 bases identical to TRBD1. The ends lost 1 base at V and 4 bases at J; junction bases unmatched: 16. The V gene's germline CDR1 is SNHLY and CDR2 FYNNEI. This CDR3 spans 20 amino acids. CDR3 DNA sequence: TGTGCCAGCAGTGAAGGCGGACGGGAGACGGGCAGGGGGTATAATTCACCCCTCCACTTT. Protein product: CASSEGGRETGRGYNSPLHF.

The gene calls are TRBV4-1 and TRBJ1-1; possible D gene TRBD1, 6 bases. CDR3 length: 15 amino acids. The V gene lost 4 bases and the J gene lost 5 bases, with 17 bases spanning the gap. The germline gives CDR1 MGHRA, CDR2 YSYEKL. The CDR3 region has the DNA TGCGCCAGCAGCCTAGCCGGGGGGGCGCGTACTGAAGCTTTCTTT. It codes for CASSLAGGARTEAFF.

The chain recombines TRBV5-1 with TRBJ1-1; TRBD1 is a possible D gene (5 bases). V lost 4 bases and J lost 4, with 14 bases in between. CDR1 is SGHRS and CDR2 is YFSETQ in the germline V gene. This CDR3 has 14 amino acids. CDR3 DNA sequence: TGCGCCAGCAGCCCTCAGGGAGGTACCACTGAAGCTTTCTTT. Protein sequence: CASSPQGGTTEAFF.